Below, 11 T cell receptor beta chains from the same sample are listed, as sequenced in a study of OX40 agonist ivuxolimab in advanced cancers. Method: immunoSEQ multiplex PCR; TCRdb's copy keeps in-frame clones and lacks some. The profile shows 40,000 to 60,000 clones, around 79% of them singletons. Sequenced here: CD4+ or CD8+ T cells sorted from blood, sampled in a trial of the OX40 agonist ivuxolimab. Receptors were obtained from an adult with an advanced solid tumor such as melanoma, head and neck, liver or kidney cancer.

V gene TRBV7-2 combines with J gene TRBJ2-1, with D perhaps TRBD2 (7 bases). This CDR3 has 15 residues. Germline CDR1 and CDR2: SGHTA and FQGNSA. The V end was cut by 7 bases, the J end by 7 bases, with 20 bases between. DNA of the CDR3: TGTGCCAGCACCAAAGGGGGAGGGAGATGGAATGAGCAGTTCTTC. It yields the protein CASTKGGGRWNEQFF.

This clone was counted only a few times. The DNA for the CDR3 is TGTGCCAGCAGCTCTCAGGGGTACGGTGAAAAACTGTTTTTT. Translated, it gives CASSSQGYGEKLFF. The chain employs TRBV7-2 and TRBJ1-4; the D gene is possibly TRBD1 (6 bases). The CDR3 runs 14 residues. The germline V gene has CDR1 SGHTA and CDR2 FQGNSA. V lost 4 bases and J lost 7, with 13 bases in between.

The gene calls are TRBV5-1 and TRBJ2-5; D remains ambiguous. Germline V gene data show CDR1 as SGHRS and CDR2 as YFSETQ. The CDR3 is 12 residues long. The V end lost 2 bases, the J end lost 2 bases, and 4 bases lay between the germline ends. The CDR3 nucleotides are TGCGCCAGCAGCTTAAGGCAAGAGACCCAGTACTTC. As protein: CASSLRQETQYF. Filled out from reference TRBV5-1 and TRBJ2-5, the complete variable domain reads KAGVTQTPRYLIKTRGQQVTLSCSPISGHRSVSWYQQTPGQGLQFLFEYFSETQRNKGNFPGRFSGRQFSNSRSEMNVSTLELGDSALYLCASSLRQETQYFGPGTRLLVL.

The V gene is TRBV11-1, the J gene TRBJ2-5, with D perhaps assigned TRBD1 or TRBD2 (6 bases each). Germline V gene data show CDR1 as SGHAT and CDR2 as FQDESV (reference sequence). V lost 0 bases to trimming and J lost 7 bases, with 15 bases between them. The CDR3 consists of 15 residues. CDR3 protein: CASSLAGHQEGTQYF. In DNA, the CDR3 is TGTGCCAGCAGCTTAGCGGGACACCAGGAGGGGACCCAGTACTTC.

The rearrangement joins TRBV18 to TRBJ2-5; 9 bases fit TRBD1. The CDR3 runs 16 residues. Unmatched junction bases numbered 7, after V lost 0 bases and J lost 5 bases. CDR1 and CDR2 (germline): KGHSH, LQKENI. CDR3 sequence: CASSPPTGTGFETQYF. The DNA for the CDR3 is TGTGCCAGCTCACCACCGACCGGGACAGGGTTTGAGACCCAGTACTTC.

This chain links TRBV6-6 with TRBJ2-1; 15 nucleotides line up with TRBD2. Germline V gives CDR1 MNHNY, CDR2 SVGAGI (reference sequence). With 6 bases clipped from V and 7 bases from J, the junction kept 4 bases outside the gene matches. The CDR3 is made up of 15 amino acids. The CDR3 DNA reads TGTGCCAGCAGCCCCGGGACTAGCGGGAGGAATGAGCAGTTCTTC. Its translation is CASSPGTSGRNEQFF.

Only a few counts were recorded for this clone. The J gene is TRBJ2-2, the V gene TRBV6-4; TRBD2 is a possible D gene (5 bases). In germline, CDR1 is MRHNA, CDR2 SNTAGT. The CDR3 has 13 residues. Trimming left V 7 bases short and J 2 bases short, with 8 bases between. The CDR3 DNA is TGTGCCAGCATGGACTCAAACACCGGGGAGCTGTTTTTT. Translated: CASMDSNTGELFF.

The V gene is TRBV5-8, the J gene TRBJ2-5; TRBD2 matches at 11 bases. The CDR3 has 15 amino acids. In germline, CDR1 is SGHTS, CDR2 YDEGEE. V was clipped by 4 bases and J by 4 bases; unmatched bases: 6. The CDR3 DNA reads TGTGCCAGCAGCGCCGCGGGACTAGCGGTAGAGACCCAGTACTTC. Amino acid sequence: CASSAAGLAVETQYF. Using reference TRBV5-8 and TRBJ2-5 for the parts outside the CDR3, the full variable domain is EAGVTQSPTHLIKTRGQQATLRCSPISGHTSVYWYQQALGLGLQFLLWYDEGEERNRGNFPPRFSGRQFPNYSSELNVNALELEDSALYLCASSAAGLAVETQYFGPGTRLLVL.

V is TRBV5-1 and J is TRBJ2-2; unclear D gene. Trimming shortened V by 1 base and J by 0 bases, and 7 bases separated the two germline ends. From germline, CDR1 is SGHRS and CDR2 YFSETQ. The length of the CDR3 is 15 residues. The CDR3 protein is CASSLQVPNTGELFF. The CDR3 bases are TGCGCCAGCAGCTTGCAGGTCCCGAACACCGGGGAGCTGTTTTTT.

This clone has more than one count but fewer than ten. The chain couples TRBV6-1 to TRBJ2-3, with 8 nucleotides matching TRBD2. V lost 3 bases to trimming and J lost 3 bases; unmatched junction nucleotides: 14. This CDR3 region has 18 residues. The germline V gene encodes CDR1 MNHNS and CDR2 SASEGT. This CDR3 reads CASSDGAYGRAATDTQYF. The CDR3 nucleotides read TGTGCCAGCAGTGACGGGGCCTACGGGAGGGCCGCGACAGATACGCAGTATTTT.

The J gene is TRBJ2-5, the V gene TRBV4-3; D unresolved. Germline CDR1 and CDR2: LGHNA and YSLEER. V was shortened by 2 bases and J by 13 bases, with 8 bases between the two germline ends. CDR3 length equals 10 residues. The CDR3 nucleotides read TGCGCCAGCAGCCAAAAGTCCCGGTACTTC. It encodes CASSQKSRYF.